Below are 25 T cell receptor beta chains sequenced from a single sample in a study of OX40 agonist ivuxolimab in advanced cancers. The method was immunoSEQ multiplex PCR; TCRdb's version includes in-frame clones alone and lacks a portion of them. This sample has about 50,000 clones, with about 80% found just once. The sequenced sample was CD4+ or CD8+ T cells sorted from blood, obtained in a trial of the OX40 agonist ivuxolimab. Every receptor here comes from an adult with an advanced solid tumor such as melanoma, head and neck, liver or kidney cancer.

V and J are TRBV27 and TRBJ1-5, with a possible D match to TRBD1 (5 bases). Per germline, CDR1 MNHEY and CDR2 SMNVEV (reference sequence). There are 15 residues in the CDR3. V lost 5 bases and J lost 7, with 18 bases in between. In DNA, the CDR3 is TGTGCCAGCAGTCCCCGTGGGAGGGGAGCCCAGCCCCAGCATTTT. The encoded protein is CASSPRGRGAQPQHF.

The J gene is TRBJ1-1, the V gene TRBV7-9; unclear D gene. This CDR3 has 13 amino acids. Germline lookup yields CDR1 SEHNR and CDR2 FQNEAQ (reference sequence). Trimming stripped 3 bases from V and 1 base from J, with 6 bases between. This CDR3 reads CASSFPGNTEAFF. The CDR3 region has the DNA TGTGCCAGCAGCTTTCCAGGGAACACTGAAGCTTTCTTT.

The chain employs TRBV27 and TRBJ1-1, with D tentatively TRBD1 (6 bases). The CDR3 sequence is 17 residues long. The V end was cut by 3 bases, the J end by 4 bases, with 21 bases between. Germline V gene sequence: CDR1 MNHEY, CDR2 SMNVEV (reference sequence). The chain's CDR3 is CASSFDSGPGHSTEAFF. The CDR3 DNA is TGTGCCAGCAGTTTCGATAGCGGGCCGGGACACAGCACTGAAGCTTTCTTT.

This CDR3 reads CASSQAGGAYEQYF. In DNA, the CDR3 is TGTGCCAGCAGCCAAGCAGGGGGCGCGTACGAGCAGTACTTC. This rearrangement joins TRBV11-3 to TRBJ2-7, with 8 bases lining up with TRBD1. Trimming at V came to 5 bases and at J to 4 bases, leaving 7 bases not matched to a gene. The CDR3 contains 14 residues. Germline V lookup: CDR1 SGHNT, CDR2 YENEEA.

CDR3 loop: CASSEGQVPNEKLFF. CDR3 in DNA: TGTGCCAGCAGTGAAGGACAGGTTCCTAATGAAAAACTGTTTTTT. The rearrangement uses TRBV6-1 and TRBJ1-4; TRBD1 is a possible D gene (6 bases). Germline CDR1 is MNHNS and CDR2 is SASEGT. Trimming cost V 1 base and J 3 bases, with 9 bases left between them. This CDR3 comprises 15 residues.

The rearrangement uses TRBV28 and TRBJ2-3; no firm D call. Trimming cost V 7 bases and J 6 bases, with 8 bases left between them. The CDR3 spans 11 residues. The V gene's germline CDR1 is MDHEN and CDR2 SYDVKM. CDR3 nucleotide sequence: TGTGCCAGCACCCAAGGGGATACGCAGTATTTT. Protein: CASTQGDTQYF. The full variable domain, its missing parts supplied by reference TRBV28 and TRBJ2-3, is DVKVTQSSRYLVKRTGEKVFLECVQDMDHENMFWYRQDPGLGLRLIYFSYDVKMKEKGDIPEGYSVSREKKERFSLILESASTNQTSMYLCASTQGDTQYFGPGTRLTVL.

The V call is TRBV28, the J call TRBJ1-5; TRBD1 aligns across 9 bases. J gave up 5 bases and V 2 bases, and 13 bases lay outside the gene matches. CDR3 size: 18 residues. Germline V gene sequence: CDR1 MDHEN, CDR2 SYDVKM. CDR3 in DNA: TGTGCCAGCAGTTTAGGGACAGGGATTTGGGCATATGATCAGCCCCAGCATTTT. This sequence encodes CASSLGTGIWAYDQPQHF.

J is TRBJ2-1 and V is TRBV5-1, with TRBD2 matching over 9 bases. V was clipped by 4 bases and J by 2 bases; unmatched bases: 4. The germline V gene has CDR1 SGHRS and CDR2 YFSETQ. This CDR3 is 15 amino acids long. This CDR3 is CASSSLAGAYNEQFF. In nucleotides, the CDR3 is TGCGCCAGCAGCAGTTTAGCGGGGGCCTACAATGAGCAGTTCTTC.

The CDR3 region is CAISDTGAAPEAFF. The CDR3 DNA is TGTGCCATCAGTGATACAGGGGCCGCCCCTGAAGCTTTCTTT. The rearrangement uses TRBV10-3 and TRBJ1-1; 7 bases are shared with TRBD1. J lost 6 bases, V lost 3 bases, and 7 bases had no gene match. CDR1 and CDR2 (germline): ENHRY, SYGVKD. The CDR3 has 14 residues.

The genes are TRBV7-2 and TRBJ1-2; the D is unclear. The V end was cut by 6 bases, the J end by 6 bases, with 14 bases between. Per the germline V gene, CDR1 is SGHTA and CDR2 is FQGNSA. CDR3 length: 13 amino acids. CDR3 coding DNA: TGTGCCAGCAGTTCCTTCACGAGAGATGGCTACACCTTC. Translation: CASSSFTRDGYTF.

V usage is TRBV6-5 and J usage is TRBJ1-1, with no clear D. CDR1 and CDR2 from the germline V gene are MNHEY and SVGAGI. The V end was cut by 2 bases, the J end by 0 bases, with 13 bases between. The CDR3 spans 16 residues. In nucleotides, the CDR3 is TGTGCCAGCAGTTACGGGAGGGTACCGATGAACACTGAAGCTTTCTTT. This codes for CASSYGRVPMNTEAFF.

The CDR3, as DNA: TGTGCCAGCAGCCCACGCGGTGGAGGGCACAATCAGCCCCAGCATTTT. Protein sequence: CASSPRGGGHNQPQHF. The chain links TRBV27 to TRBJ1-5; no clear D gene. The CDR3 loop spans 16 amino acids. CDR1 and CDR2 (germline): MNHEY, SMNVEV (reference sequence). Trimming took 6 bases from V and 3 from J, leaving 18 bases between them.

This clone was recorded once. The junction differs from germline at one of its ends, possibly a read error. The rearrangement links TRBV29-1 to TRBJ2-7; 10 bases line up with TRBD1. Per germline, CDR1 SQVTM and CDR2 ANQGSEA. The CDR3 sequence is 13 residues long. DNA for the CDR3: TGCAGCGTGGGGCGGACAGGGGGAGACGAGCAGCACTTC. Translating gives CSVGRTGGDEQHF.

The rearrangement links TRBV29-1 to TRBJ1-1; no clear D gene. From germline, CDR1 is SQVTM and CDR2 ANQGSEA. The CDR3 sequence is 10 residues long. Trimming shortened V by 7 bases and J by 4 bases, and 7 bases separated the two germline ends. The CDR3 bases are TGCAGCGGCATCGTCACTGAAGCTTTCTTT. Protein: CSGIVTEAFF.

The V and J genes are TRBV10-1 and TRBJ2-1; D possibly corresponds to TRBD2 (6 bases). This CDR3 region has 14 residues. The germline V and J ends were trimmed by 2 bases and 6 bases, with 11 bases remaining between them. Germline CDR1 WNHNN, CDR2 SYGVQD (reference sequence). CDR3 loop: CASSETSQGNEQFF. CDR3 nucleotide sequence: TGCGCCAGCAGTGAGACTAGCCAGGGCAATGAGCAGTTCTTC.

The chain links TRBV2 to TRBJ1-6, with D possibly matching TRBD1 (5 bases). This CDR3 has 15 residues. Germline V gene data show CDR1 as SNHLY and CDR2 as FYNNEI. Trimming removed 2 bases from V and 10 bases from J, with 15 bases in between. Here the CDR3 reads CASSEQQVLGSPLHF. Written as DNA, the CDR3 is TGTGCCAGCAGTGAACAACAGGTCCTCGGATCACCCCTCCACTTT.

The chain links TRBV19 to TRBJ1-5; 8 bases agree with TRBD1. Germline values: CDR1 LNHDA, CDR2 SQIVND (reference sequence). Trimming cost V 5 bases and J 5 bases; bases outside gene matches: 5. The CDR3 is made up of 14 amino acids. The chain's CDR3 is CASSLTGGDQPQHF. The CDR3 nucleotides read TGTGCCAGTAGTTTAACAGGGGGGGATCAGCCCCAGCATTTT.

The CDR3: CASSPKSYEQYF. In nucleotides, the CDR3 is TGTGCCAGCTCACCGAAAAGCTACGAGCAGTACTTC. The chain carries TRBV18 and TRBJ2-7; the D is unclear. This CDR3 has 12 amino acids. Per germline, CDR1 KGHSH and CDR2 LQKENI. V was trimmed by 3 bases and J by 3 bases, leaving 6 bases between them. The full variable domain, rest sourced from reference TRBV18 and TRBJ2-7, is NAGVMQNPRHLVRRRGQEARLRCSPMKGHSHVYWYRQLPEEGLKFMVYLQKENIIDESGMPKERFSAEFPKEGPSILRIQQVVRGDSAAYFCASSPKSYEQYFGPGTRLTVT.

This chain connects TRBV7-2 to TRBJ1-3; the D is unclear. Trimming removed 1 base from V and 3 bases from J, with 7 bases in between. This CDR3 is built from 14 residues. Germline CDR1 and CDR2: SGHTA and FQGNSA. For the CDR3, the DNA is TGTGCCAGCAGCTTAGAAAGGCTTGGAAACACCATATATTTT. Its translation is CASSLERLGNTIYF. Looking up the rest from reference TRBV7-2 and TRBJ1-3 gives the full variable domain: GAGVSQSPSNKVTEKGKDVELRCDPISGHTALYWYRQSLGQGLEFLIYFQGNSAPDKSGLPSDRFSAERTGGSVSTLTIQRTQQEDSAVYLCASSLERLGNTIYFGEGSWLTVV.

This chain uses TRBV11-3 with TRBJ2-1, with 8 bases fitting TRBD2. CDR1 is SGHNT, CDR2 YENEEA, per germline. With 1 base clipped from V and 2 bases from J, the junction kept 7 bases outside the gene matches. The CDR3 has 17 residues. The DNA for the CDR3 is TGTGCCAGCAGCTTAGGAGCCGGGAGGGGACCCTACAATGAGCAGTTCTTC. Protein product: CASSLGAGRGPYNEQFF.

In this sample, this clone turned up once. V usage is TRBV6-5 and J usage is TRBJ1-2; 8 bases line up with TRBD1. This CDR3 comprises 15 residues. After removal of 0 bases from V and 7 bases from J, the junction contained 7 bases not matched to a gene. Per the germline V gene, CDR1 is MNHEY and CDR2 is SVGAGI. The CDR3 here is CASSYSFTGGGGYTF. The DNA of the CDR3 is TGTGCCAGCAGTTACTCTTTTACAGGGGGGGGTGGCTACACCTTC.

The V call is TRBV19, the J call TRBJ2-6, with D hard to call. CDR1 LNHDA and CDR2 SQIVND come from the germline V gene (reference sequence). This CDR3 comprises 14 residues. CDR3 DNA: TGTGCTACGTGGGAAGGATCTGGGGCCAACGTCCTGACTTTC. It is translated as CATWEGSGANVLTF.

V gene TRBV10-3 combines with J gene TRBJ1-5; D possibly corresponds to TRBD1 (6 bases). This CDR3 contains 17 residues. The V end was cut by 2 bases, the J end by 3 bases, with 17 bases between. Germline loops: CDR1 ENHRY, CDR2 SYGVKD. The CDR3 DNA reads as TGTGCCATCAGTGAGACTTGGCGCAGGGGAAACAATCAGCCCCAGCATTTT. It codes for CAISETWRRGNNQPQHF.

The chain uses TRBV10-3 and TRBJ1-3, with D possibly being TRBD1 (5 bases). The CDR3 is 16 residues long. Trimming took 5 bases from V and 0 from J, leaving 14 bases between them. The V gene's germline CDR1 is ENHRY and CDR2 SYGVKD. DNA of the CDR3: TGTGCCATCAGTTTAACCAGGGCGGTCTCTGGAAACACCATATATTTT. The encoded protein is CAISLTRAVSGNTIYF.

The rearrangement uses TRBV18 and TRBJ1-1, with D uncertain. The germline V and J ends were trimmed by 0 bases and 0 bases, with 8 bases remaining between them. The CDR3 sequence is 15 residues long. The germline V gene has CDR1 KGHSH and CDR2 LQKENI. CDR3 in amino acids: CASSPPSRMNTEAFF. The CDR3 DNA sequence: TGTGCCAGCTCACCACCGAGCAGGATGAACACTGAAGCTTTCTTT.